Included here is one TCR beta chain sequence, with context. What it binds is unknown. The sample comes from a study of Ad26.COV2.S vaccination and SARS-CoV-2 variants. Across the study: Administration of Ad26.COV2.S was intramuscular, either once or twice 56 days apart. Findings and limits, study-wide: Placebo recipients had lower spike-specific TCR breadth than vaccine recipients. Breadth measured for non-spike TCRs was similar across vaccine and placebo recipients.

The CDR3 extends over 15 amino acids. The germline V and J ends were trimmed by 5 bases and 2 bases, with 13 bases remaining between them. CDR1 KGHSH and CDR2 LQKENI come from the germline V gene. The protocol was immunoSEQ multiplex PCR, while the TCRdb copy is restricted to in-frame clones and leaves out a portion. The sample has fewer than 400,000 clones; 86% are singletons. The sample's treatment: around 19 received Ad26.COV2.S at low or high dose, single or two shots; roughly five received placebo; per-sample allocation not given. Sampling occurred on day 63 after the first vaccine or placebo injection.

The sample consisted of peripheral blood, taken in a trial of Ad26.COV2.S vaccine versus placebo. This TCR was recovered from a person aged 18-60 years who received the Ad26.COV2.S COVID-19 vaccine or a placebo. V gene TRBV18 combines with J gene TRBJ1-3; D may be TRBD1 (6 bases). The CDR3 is CASSSGQGTGNTIYF. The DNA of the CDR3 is TGTGCCAGCTCATCGGGGCAGGGGACTGGAAACACCATATATTTT.